The clone carrying this TCR beta chain has just a few counts. Its target is unknown. Peripheral blood genomic DNA, not sorted cells or RNA, was the template. This record belongs to a study of T cell repertoires in aging, cancer and after chemotherapy. The overall study: Patients with glioblastoma brain tumors were sampled before and after temozolomide-based therapy.

A mixed TRB-A/B primer pool amplified rearranged TRB by multiplex touch-down PCR. One entry per CDR3 protein results from TCRdb running MiXCR on the multiplex PCR reads. This table holds about 2,900 distinct CDR3 sequences, 24% found once. Germline assignment: CDR1 MNHEY and CDR2 SVGAGI. The V gene end was trimmed by 6 bases and the J gene end by 12 bases; junction bases not matched to a gene: 24. The CDR3 sequence is 18 residues long. Study outcomes and limitations: These repertoire data do not allow conclusions about immunological memory after chemotherapy. In cancer patients, declining TCR diversity with age involved lost richness and lost evenness.

The sequenced sample consisted of blood. This TCR was sampled from a human donor with a solid tumor. The chain joins TRBV6-5 to TRBJ2-2; 8 bases line up with TRBD1. CDR3 amino acids: CASRRMQGARGVAGQLFF. Here the CDR3 DNA reads TGTGCCAGCAGGAGGATGCAGGGGGCGCGCGGGGTTGCCGGTCAGCTGTTTTTT.